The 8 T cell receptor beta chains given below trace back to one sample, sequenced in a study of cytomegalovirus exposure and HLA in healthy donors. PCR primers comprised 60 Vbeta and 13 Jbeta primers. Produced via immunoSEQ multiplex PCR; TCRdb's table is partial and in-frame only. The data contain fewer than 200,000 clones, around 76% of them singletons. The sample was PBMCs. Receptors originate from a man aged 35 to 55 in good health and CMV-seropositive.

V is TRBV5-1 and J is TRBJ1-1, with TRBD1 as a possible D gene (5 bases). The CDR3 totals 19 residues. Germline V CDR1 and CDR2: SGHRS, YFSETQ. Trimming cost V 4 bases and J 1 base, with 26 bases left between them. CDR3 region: CASSGLSPLNGGENTEAFF. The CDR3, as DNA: TGCGCCAGCAGCGGCCTTTCGCCCTTGAATGGGGGGGAGAACACTGAAGCTTTCTTT.

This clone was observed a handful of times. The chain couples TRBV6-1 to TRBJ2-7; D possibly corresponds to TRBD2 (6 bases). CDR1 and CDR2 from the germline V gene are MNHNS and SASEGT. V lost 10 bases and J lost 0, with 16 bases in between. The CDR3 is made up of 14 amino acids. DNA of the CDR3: TGTGCCACCTTCGGGACTTCGAGCTCCTACGAGCAGTACTTC. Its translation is CATFGTSSSYEQYF.

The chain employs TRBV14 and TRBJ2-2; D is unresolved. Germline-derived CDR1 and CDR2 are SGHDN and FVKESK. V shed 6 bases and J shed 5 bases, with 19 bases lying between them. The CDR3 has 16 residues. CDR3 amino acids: CASSQSELRWTGELFF. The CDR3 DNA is TGTGCCAGCAGTCAATCAGAGCTGAGGTGGACCGGGGAGCTGTTTTTT.

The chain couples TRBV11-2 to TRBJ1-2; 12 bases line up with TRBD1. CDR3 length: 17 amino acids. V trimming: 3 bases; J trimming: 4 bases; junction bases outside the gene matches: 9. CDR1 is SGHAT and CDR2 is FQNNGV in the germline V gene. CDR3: CASSFSGTGGFGYGYTF. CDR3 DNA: TGTGCCAGCAGCTTTTCCGGGACAGGGGGCTTTGGCTATGGCTACACCTTC.

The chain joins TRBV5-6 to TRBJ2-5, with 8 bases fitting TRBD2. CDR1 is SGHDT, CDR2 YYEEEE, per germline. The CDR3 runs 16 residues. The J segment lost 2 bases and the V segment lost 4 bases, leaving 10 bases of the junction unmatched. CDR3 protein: CASSLIRGGIQETQYF. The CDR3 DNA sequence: TGTGCCAGCAGCCTCATCCGGGGGGGGATACAAGAGACCCAGTACTTC.

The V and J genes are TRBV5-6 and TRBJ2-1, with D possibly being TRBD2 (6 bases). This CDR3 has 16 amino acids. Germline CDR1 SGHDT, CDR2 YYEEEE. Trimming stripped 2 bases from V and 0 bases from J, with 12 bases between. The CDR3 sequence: CASSLGDWSSYNEQFF. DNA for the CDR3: TGTGCCAGCAGCTTAGGGGACTGGAGCTCCTACAATGAGCAGTTCTTC.

The CDR3 loop reads CASSPPMGSSGNTIYF. CDR3 nucleotide sequence: TGTGCCAGCTCACCACCGATGGGGAGCTCTGGAAACACCATATATTTT. The gene calls are TRBV18 and TRBJ1-3, with no clear D. V was pared by 0 bases and J by 0 bases, with 9 bases between. Looked up from germline, CDR1 is KGHSH and CDR2 is LQKENI. The CDR3 has 16 residues.

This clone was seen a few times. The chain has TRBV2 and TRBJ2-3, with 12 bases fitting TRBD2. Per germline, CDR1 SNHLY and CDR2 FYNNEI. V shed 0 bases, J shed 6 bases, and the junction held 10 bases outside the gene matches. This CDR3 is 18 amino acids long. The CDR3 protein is CASSEAPTSGGLKDTQYF. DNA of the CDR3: TGTGCCAGCAGTGAAGCGCCGACTAGCGGGGGCCTCAAGGATACGCAGTATTTT.